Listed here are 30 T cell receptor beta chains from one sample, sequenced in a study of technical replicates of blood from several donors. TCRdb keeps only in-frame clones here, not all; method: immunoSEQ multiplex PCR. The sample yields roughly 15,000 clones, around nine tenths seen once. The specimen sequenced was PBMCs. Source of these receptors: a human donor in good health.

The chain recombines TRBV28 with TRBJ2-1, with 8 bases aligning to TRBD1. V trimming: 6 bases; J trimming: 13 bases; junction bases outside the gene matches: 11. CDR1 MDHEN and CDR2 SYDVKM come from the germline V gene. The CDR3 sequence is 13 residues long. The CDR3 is CASSLPDRGGQFF. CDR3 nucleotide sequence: TGTGCCAGCAGCCTCCCAGACAGGGGAGGTCAGTTCTTC. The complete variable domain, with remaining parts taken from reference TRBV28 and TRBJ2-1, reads DVKVTQSSRYLVKRTGEKVFLECVQDMDHENMFWYRQDPGLGLRLIYFSYDVKMKEKGDIPEGYSVSREKKERFSLILESASTNQTSMYLCASSLPDRGGQFFGPGTRLTVL.

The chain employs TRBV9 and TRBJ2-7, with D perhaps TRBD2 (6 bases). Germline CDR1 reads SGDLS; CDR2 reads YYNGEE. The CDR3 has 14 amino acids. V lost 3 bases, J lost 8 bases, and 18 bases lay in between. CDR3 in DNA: TGTGCCAGCAGCGCGGGGACTGCCCTTACACAGCAGTACTTC. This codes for CASSAGTALTQQYF. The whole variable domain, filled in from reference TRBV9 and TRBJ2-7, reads DSGVTQTPKHLITATGQRVTLRCSPRSGDLSVYWYQQSLDQGLQFLIQYYNGEERAKGNILERFSAQQFPDLHSELNLSSLELGDSALYFCASSAGTALTQQYFGPGTRLTVT.

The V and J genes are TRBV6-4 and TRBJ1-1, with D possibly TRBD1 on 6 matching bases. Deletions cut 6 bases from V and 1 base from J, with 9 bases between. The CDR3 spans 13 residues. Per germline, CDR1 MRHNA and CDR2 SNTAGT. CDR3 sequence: CASSQTGNTEAFF. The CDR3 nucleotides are TGTGCCAGCAGCCAGACAGGGAACACTGAAGCTTTCTTT.

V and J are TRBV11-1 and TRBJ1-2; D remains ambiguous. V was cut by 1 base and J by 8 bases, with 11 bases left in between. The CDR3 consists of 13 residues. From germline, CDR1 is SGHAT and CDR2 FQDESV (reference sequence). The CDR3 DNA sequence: TGTGCCAGCAGCTTAGATTCCTCTAGAGGCTACACCTTC. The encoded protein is CASSLDSSRGYTF. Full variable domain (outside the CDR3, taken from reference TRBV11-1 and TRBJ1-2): EAEVAQSPRYKITEKSQAVAFWCDPISGHATLYWYRQILGQGPELLVQFQDESVVDDSQLPKDRFSAERLKGVDSTLKIQPAELGDSAMYLCASSLDSSRGYTFGSGTRLTVV.

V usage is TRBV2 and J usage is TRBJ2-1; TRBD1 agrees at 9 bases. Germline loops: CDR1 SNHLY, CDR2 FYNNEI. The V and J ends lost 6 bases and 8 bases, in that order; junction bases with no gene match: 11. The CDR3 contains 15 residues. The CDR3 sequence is CASSPSGTGNYEQFF. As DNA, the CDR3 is TGTGCCAGCAGCCCTTCCGGGACAGGGAATTATGAGCAGTTCTTC.

The CDR3: CASSLQGAPQETQYF. DNA for the CDR3: TGCGCCAGCAGCTTGCAGGGGGCGCCTCAAGAGACCCAGTACTTC. V gene TRBV5-1 combines with J gene TRBJ2-5; 8 bases are shared with TRBD1. Germline V gene sequence: CDR1 SGHRS, CDR2 YFSETQ. V lost 1 base, J lost 2 bases, and 4 bases stayed unmatched. This CDR3 is 15 amino acids long.

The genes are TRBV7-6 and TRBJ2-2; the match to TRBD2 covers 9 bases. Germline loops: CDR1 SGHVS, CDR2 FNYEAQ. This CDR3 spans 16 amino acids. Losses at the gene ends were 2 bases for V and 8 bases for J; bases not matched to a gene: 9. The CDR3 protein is CASSLYGGRAAGELFF. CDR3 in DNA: TGTGCCAGCAGCTTATACGGCGGGAGGGCCGCTGGGGAGCTGTTTTTT. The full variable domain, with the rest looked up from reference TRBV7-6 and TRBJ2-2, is GAGVSQSPRYKVTKRGQDVALRCDPISGHVSLYWYRQALGQGPEFLTYFNYEAQQDKSGLPNDRFSAERPEGSISTLTIQRTEQRDSAMYRCASSLYGGRAAGELFFGEGSRLTVL.

The CDR3 DNA is TGTGCCAGTAGCAGCGGACAGGGGGCGCGACCCCTCTATGGCTACACCTTC. It codes for CASSSGQGARPLYGYTF. The chain is built from TRBV19 and TRBJ1-2, with 11 positions matching TRBD1. Germline values: CDR1 LNHDA, CDR2 SQIVND (reference sequence). The V segment lost 6 bases and the J segment 4 bases; nucleotides outside the gene matches: 13. The CDR3 is made up of 17 amino acids.

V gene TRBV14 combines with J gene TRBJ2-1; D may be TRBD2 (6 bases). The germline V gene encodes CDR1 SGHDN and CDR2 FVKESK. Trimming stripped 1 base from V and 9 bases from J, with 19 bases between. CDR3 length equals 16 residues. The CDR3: CASSQVGGDFGVEQFF. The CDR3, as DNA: TGTGCCAGCAGCCAAGTGGGAGGTGACTTCGGGGTTGAGCAGTTCTTC.

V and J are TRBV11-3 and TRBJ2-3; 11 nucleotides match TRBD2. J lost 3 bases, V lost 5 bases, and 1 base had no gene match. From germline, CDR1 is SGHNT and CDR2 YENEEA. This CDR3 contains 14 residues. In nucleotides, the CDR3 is TGTGCCAGCAGCCGGACTAGCGGGACAGATACGCAGTATTTT. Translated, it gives CASSRTSGTDTQYF.

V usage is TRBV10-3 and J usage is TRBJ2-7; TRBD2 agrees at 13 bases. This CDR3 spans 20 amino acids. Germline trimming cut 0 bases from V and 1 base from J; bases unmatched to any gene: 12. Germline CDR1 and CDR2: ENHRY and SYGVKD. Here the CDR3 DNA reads TGTGCCATCAGTGAGTCTCCCCCTACTAGCGGGAGGGAGATATCCTACGAGCAGTACTTC. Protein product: CAISESPPTSGREISYEQYF.

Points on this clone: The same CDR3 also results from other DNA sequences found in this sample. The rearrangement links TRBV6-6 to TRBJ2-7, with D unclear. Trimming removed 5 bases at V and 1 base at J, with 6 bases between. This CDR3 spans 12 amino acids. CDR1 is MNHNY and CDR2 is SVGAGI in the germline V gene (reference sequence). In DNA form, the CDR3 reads TGTGCCAGCAGTCCCGGTTCCTACGAGCAGTACTTC. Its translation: CASSPGSYEQYF.

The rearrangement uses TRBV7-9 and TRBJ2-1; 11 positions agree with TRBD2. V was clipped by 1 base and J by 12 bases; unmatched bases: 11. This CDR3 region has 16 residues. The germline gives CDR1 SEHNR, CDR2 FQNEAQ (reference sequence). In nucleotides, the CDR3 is TGTGCCAGCAGCTTAGTTCTAGCGGGAGGCGACCGGTGGCAGTTCTTC. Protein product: CASSLVLAGGDRWQFF. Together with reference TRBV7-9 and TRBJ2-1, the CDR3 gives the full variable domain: DTGVSQNPRHKITKRGQNVTFRCDPISEHNRLYWYRQTLGQGPEFLTYFQNEAQLEKSRLLSDRFSAERPKGSFSTLEIQRTEQGDSAMYLCASSLVLAGGDRWQFFGPGTRLTVL.

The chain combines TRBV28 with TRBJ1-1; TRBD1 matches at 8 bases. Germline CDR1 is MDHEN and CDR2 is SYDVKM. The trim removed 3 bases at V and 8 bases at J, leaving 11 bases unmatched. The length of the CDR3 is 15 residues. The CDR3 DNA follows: TGTGCCAGCAGTTTTTTGGACAGGGAGGCTAACGAAGCTTTCTTT. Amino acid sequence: CASSFLDREANEAFF.

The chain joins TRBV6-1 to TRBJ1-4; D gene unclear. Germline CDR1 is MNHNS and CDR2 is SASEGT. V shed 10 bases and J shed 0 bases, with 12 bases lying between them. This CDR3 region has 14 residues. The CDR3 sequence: CATLNSPTNEKLFF. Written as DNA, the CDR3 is TGTGCCACCTTGAACAGTCCAACTAATGAAAAACTGTTTTTT.

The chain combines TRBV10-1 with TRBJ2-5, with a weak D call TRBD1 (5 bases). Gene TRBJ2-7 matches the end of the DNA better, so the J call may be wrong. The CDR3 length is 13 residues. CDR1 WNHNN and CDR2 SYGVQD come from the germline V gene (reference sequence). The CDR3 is CASSLGHSYEQYF. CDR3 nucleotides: TGCGCCAGCAGTCTAGGACACTCCTACGAGCAGTACTTC.

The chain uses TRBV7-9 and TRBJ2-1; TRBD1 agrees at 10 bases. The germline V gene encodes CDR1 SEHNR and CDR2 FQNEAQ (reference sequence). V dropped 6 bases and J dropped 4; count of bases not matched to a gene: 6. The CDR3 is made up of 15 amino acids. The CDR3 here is CASRETGGRYNEQFF. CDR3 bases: TGTGCCAGCAGGGAGACAGGGGGCAGGTACAATGAGCAGTTCTTC.

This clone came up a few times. CDR3 sequence reads: CASSLEAGWTEAFF. CDR3 in DNA: TGTGCCAGCAGCTTAGAGGCGGGTTGGACTGAAGCTTTCTTT. The J gene is TRBJ1-1, the V gene TRBV11-2; D gene unclear. The germline V gene has CDR1 SGHAT and CDR2 FQNNGV. This CDR3 is 14 amino acids long. V lost 0 bases and J 5 bases, leaving 10 bases between the germline ends.

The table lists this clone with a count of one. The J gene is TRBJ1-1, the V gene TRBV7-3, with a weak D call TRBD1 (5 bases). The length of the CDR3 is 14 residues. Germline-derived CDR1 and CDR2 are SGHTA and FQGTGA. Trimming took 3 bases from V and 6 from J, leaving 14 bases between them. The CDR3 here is CASSFGQGEAEAFF. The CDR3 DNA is TGTGCCAGCAGCTTTGGGCAGGGTGAGGCTGAAGCTTTCTTT.

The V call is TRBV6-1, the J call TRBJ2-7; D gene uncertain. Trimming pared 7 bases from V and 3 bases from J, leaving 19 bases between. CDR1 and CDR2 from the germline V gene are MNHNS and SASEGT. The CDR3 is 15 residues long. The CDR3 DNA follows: TGTGCCAGCACCAATAGCCCTAACCCAGACTACGAGCAGTACTTC. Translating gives CASTNSPNPDYEQYF.

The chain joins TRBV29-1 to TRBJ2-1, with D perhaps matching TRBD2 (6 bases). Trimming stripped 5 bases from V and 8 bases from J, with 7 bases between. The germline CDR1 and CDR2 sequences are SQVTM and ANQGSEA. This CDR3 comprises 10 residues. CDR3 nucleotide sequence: TGCAGCGTTAGGAGGGATGAGCAGTTCTTC. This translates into CSVRRDEQFF.

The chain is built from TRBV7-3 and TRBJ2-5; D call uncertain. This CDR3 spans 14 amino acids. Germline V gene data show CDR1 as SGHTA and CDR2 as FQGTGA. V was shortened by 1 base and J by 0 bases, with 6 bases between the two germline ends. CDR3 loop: CASSLSANQETQYF. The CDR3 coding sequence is TGTGCCAGCAGCTTAAGCGCCAACCAAGAGACCCAGTACTTC.

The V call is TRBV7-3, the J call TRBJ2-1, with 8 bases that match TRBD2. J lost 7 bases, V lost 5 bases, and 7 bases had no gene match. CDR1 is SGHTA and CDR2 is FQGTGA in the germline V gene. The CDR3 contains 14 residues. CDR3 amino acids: CASSPPGGENEQFF. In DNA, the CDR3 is TGTGCCAGCAGCCCCCCGGGAGGGGAAAATGAGCAGTTCTTC.

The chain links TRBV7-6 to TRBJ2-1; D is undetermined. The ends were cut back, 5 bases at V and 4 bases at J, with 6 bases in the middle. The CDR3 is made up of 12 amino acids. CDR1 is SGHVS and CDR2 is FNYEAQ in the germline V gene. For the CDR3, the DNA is TGTGCCAGCAGCCCCAATTACAATGAGCAGTTCTTC. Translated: CASSPNYNEQFF.

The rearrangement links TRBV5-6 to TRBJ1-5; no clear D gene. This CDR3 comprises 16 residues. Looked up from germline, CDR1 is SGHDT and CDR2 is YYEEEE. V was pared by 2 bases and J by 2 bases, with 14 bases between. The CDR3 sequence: CASSLWAGSGNQPQHF. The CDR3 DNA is TGTGCCAGCAGCTTATGGGCGGGATCGGGCAATCAGCCCCAGCATTTT.

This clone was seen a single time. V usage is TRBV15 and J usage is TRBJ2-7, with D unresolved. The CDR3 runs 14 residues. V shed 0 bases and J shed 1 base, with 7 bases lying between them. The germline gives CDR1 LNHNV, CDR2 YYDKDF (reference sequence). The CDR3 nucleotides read TGTGCCACCAGCAGAGATTCAACATCCTACGAGCAGTACTTC. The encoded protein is CATSRDSTSYEQYF.

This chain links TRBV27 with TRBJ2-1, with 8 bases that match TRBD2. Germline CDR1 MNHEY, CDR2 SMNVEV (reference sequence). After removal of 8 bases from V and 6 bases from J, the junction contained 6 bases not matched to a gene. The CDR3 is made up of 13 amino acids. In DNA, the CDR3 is TGTGCCAGCGGGACGGGAGGGGGCAATGAGCAGTTCTTC. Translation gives CASGTGGGNEQFF.

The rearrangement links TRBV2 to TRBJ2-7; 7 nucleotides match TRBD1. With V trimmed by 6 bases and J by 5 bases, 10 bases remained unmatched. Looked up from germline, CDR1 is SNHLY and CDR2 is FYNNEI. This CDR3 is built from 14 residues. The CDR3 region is CASRAGGGLNEQYF. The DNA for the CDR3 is TGTGCCAGCAGGGCAGGGGGTGGGTTGAACGAGCAGTACTTC. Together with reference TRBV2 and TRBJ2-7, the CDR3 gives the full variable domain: EPEVTQTPSHQVTQMGQEVILRCVPISNHLYFYWYRQILGQKVEFLVSFYNNEISEKSEIFDDQFSVERPDGSNFTLKIRSTKLEDSAMYFCASRAGGGLNEQYFGPGTRLTVT.

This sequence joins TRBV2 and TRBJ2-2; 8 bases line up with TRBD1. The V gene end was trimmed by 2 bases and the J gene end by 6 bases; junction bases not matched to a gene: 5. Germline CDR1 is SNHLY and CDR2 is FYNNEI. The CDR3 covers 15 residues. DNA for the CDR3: TGTGCCAGCAGTGAACAGGGGGCTAACTCCGGGGAGCTGTTTTTT. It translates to CASSEQGANSGELFF.

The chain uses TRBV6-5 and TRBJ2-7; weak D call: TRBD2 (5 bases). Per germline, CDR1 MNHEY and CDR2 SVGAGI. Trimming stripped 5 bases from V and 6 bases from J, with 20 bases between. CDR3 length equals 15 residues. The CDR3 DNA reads TGTGCCAGCAGTATCATGGGTGGGCTAGCTGGCGAGCAGTACTTC. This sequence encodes CASSIMGGLAGEQYF.